These 14 T cell receptor beta chains came from one sample sequenced in a study of beta chain features in type 1 diabetes. Whole-study findings and limits: Researchers report that Type 1 diabetes patients had moderately but significantly shorter TCRB CDR3s across all four CD4+ subsets.

Which antigens these TCRs recognize remains unknown. The sequenced template was cDNA made from the entire isolated RNA. Method: immunoSEQ multiplex PCR; TCRdb's copy keeps in-frame clones and lacks some. The sample contains about 170,000 clones, roughly 7.1% of which appear only once. Sequencing used central memory CD4+ T cells from blood. The source of these receptors is a woman aged 40 to 55 with type 1 diabetes.

This clone was detected a few times. This sequence joins TRBV9 and TRBJ1-2; TRBD1 agrees at 7 bases. The CDR3 has 17 amino acids. Germline loops: CDR1 SGDLS, CDR2 YYNGEE. V trimming: 0 bases; J trimming: 8 bases; junction bases outside the gene matches: 16. The CDR3 region is CASSVEPQLSGGYGYTF. The CDR3 nucleotides read TGTGCCAGCAGCGTAGAGCCACAACTATCAGGGGGGTACGGCTACACCTTC.

This chain connects TRBV30 to TRBJ2-5, with D perhaps TRBD2 (5 bases). Germline V gene sequence: CDR1 GTSNPN, CDR2 SVGIG (reference sequence). CDR3 length equals 13 residues. V was clipped by 8 bases and J by 2 bases, with 15 bases between them. CDR3 protein: CASISSGQETQYF. The CDR3 nucleotides read TGTGCCAGTATTTCCAGCGGACAAGAGACCCAGTACTTC.

The V gene is TRBV7-3, the J gene TRBJ1-2; 7 bases are a match to TRBD1. The CDR3 sequence is 14 residues long. CDR1 is SGHTA and CDR2 is FQGTGA in the germline V gene. V gave up 4 bases and J gave up 7 bases; unmatched junction bases: 9. The CDR3 reads CASSSTGFGGGYTF. Written as DNA, the CDR3 is TGTGCCAGCAGCTCGACAGGGTTTGGAGGTGGCTACACCTTC.

This clone appeared a few times. The V and J genes are TRBV29-1 and TRBJ2-5; D remains ambiguous. Per germline, CDR1 SQVTM and CDR2 ANQGSEA. Trimming took off 4 bases at V and 3 bases at J, with 9 bases between the two ends. The CDR3 loop spans 12 amino acids. The CDR3 region is CSVAAQEETQYF. CDR3 nucleotides: TGCAGCGTTGCCGCGCAGGAAGAGACCCAGTACTTC.

This clone was seen a few times. The rearrangement uses TRBV7-2 and TRBJ1-2; 7 bases map to TRBD1. The CDR3 is 14 residues long. The germline V gene has CDR1 SGHTA and CDR2 FQGNSA. V trimming: 3 bases; J trimming: 4 bases; junction bases outside the gene matches: 5. CDR3 in DNA: TGTGCCAGCAGCTTCCCGGAGGGGGCCTATGGCTACACCTTC. It translates to CASSFPEGAYGYTF.

This clone has only a few counts. The chain carries TRBV27 and TRBJ1-1; TRBD1 matches at 7 bases. Germline CDR1 is MNHEY and CDR2 is SMNVEV (reference sequence). The CDR3 length is 13 residues. V lost 4 bases, J lost 8 bases, and 7 bases stayed unmatched. The CDR3, as DNA: TGTGCCAGCAGTTCCTTGGACAGGCCAGAAGCTTTCTTT. It translates to CASSSLDRPEAFF.

The genes are TRBV5-1 and TRBJ2-1, with TRBD2 matching 9 bases. Germline V lookup: CDR1 SGHRS, CDR2 YFSETQ. This CDR3 is 15 amino acids long. With 9 bases clipped from V and 0 bases from J, the junction kept 7 bases outside the gene matches. The CDR3 DNA follows: TGCGCCACCAAGCGGGAGGCCTACTCCTACAATGAGCAGTTCTTC. Translation gives CATKREAYSYNEQFF.

This clone turned up a few times. The chain carries TRBV7-2 and TRBJ1-5; 7 bases align to TRBD1. The CDR3 length is 14 residues. Germline V gene lookup returns CDR1 SGHTA and CDR2 FQGNSA. J was trimmed by 1 base and V by 5 bases; bases with no gene match: 2. The chain's CDR3 is CASSMTGSNQPQHF. CDR3 bases: TGTGCCAGCAGCATGACAGGGAGCAATCAGCCCCAGCATTTT. Full variable domain (missing parts from reference TRBV7-2 and TRBJ1-5): GAGVSQSPSNKVTEKGKDVELRCDPISGHTALYWYRQSLGQGLEFLIYFQGNSAPDKSGLPSDRFSAERTGGSVSTLTIQRTQQEDSAVYLCASSMTGSNQPQHFGDGTRLSIL.

V is TRBV11-3 and J is TRBJ2-2; 9 nucleotides line up with TRBD1. V trimming: 5 bases; J trimming: 6 bases; junction bases outside the gene matches: 7. Per the germline V gene, CDR1 is SGHNT and CDR2 is YENEEA. CDR3 size: 15 residues. The CDR3 reads CASSQTGTGSGELFF. CDR3 nucleotide sequence: TGTGCCAGCAGCCAGACCGGGACAGGGTCCGGGGAGCTGTTTTTT. The full variable domain, rest sourced from reference TRBV11-3 and TRBJ2-2, is EAGVVQSPRYKIIEKKQPVAFWCNPISGHNTLYWYLQNLGQGPELLIRYENEEAVDDSQLPKDRFSAERLKGVDSTLKIQPAELGDSAVYLCASSQTGTGSGELFFGEGSRLTVL.

The V gene is TRBV27, the J gene TRBJ2-7; tentative D call: TRBD1 (6 bases). This CDR3 has 13 amino acids. Germline values: CDR1 MNHEY, CDR2 SMNVEV (reference sequence). With 6 bases removed from V and 3 bases from J, the gap between germline ends came to 12 bases. CDR3 loop: CASRPADSYEQYF. The DNA for the CDR3 is TGTGCCAGCAGGCCGGCGGACAGCTACGAGCAGTACTTC.

This clone was found a few times. The chain joins TRBV5-1 to TRBJ1-1; D possibly corresponds to TRBD1 (6 bases). Germline CDR1 SGHRS, CDR2 YFSETQ. The CDR3 extends over 16 amino acids. V was pared by 5 bases and J by 2 bases, with 19 bases between. CDR3 region: CASRKGRSGENTEAFF. The CDR3 nucleotides read TGCGCCAGCAGAAAGGGACGGTCAGGGGAAAACACTGAAGCTTTCTTT.

This clone was seen only a few times. The chain links TRBV28 to TRBJ2-5; D is unresolved. Germline loops: CDR1 MDHEN, CDR2 SYDVKM. The CDR3 runs 11 residues. Trimming pared 8 bases from V and 2 bases from J, leaving 6 bases between. CDR3 residues: CASGLQETQYF. The CDR3 nucleotides are TGTGCCAGCGGGCTACAAGAGACCCAGTACTTC.

This chain connects TRBV7-9 to TRBJ2-3; D ambiguous. The CDR3 extends over 13 amino acids. Germline lookup yields CDR1 SEHNR and CDR2 FQNEAQ (reference sequence). Trimming stripped 3 bases from V and 6 bases from J, with 10 bases between. The CDR3 DNA reads TGTGCCAGCAGCTTCCTATCAGGCGATACGCAGTATTTT. This sequence encodes CASSFLSGDTQYF. Variable domain in full (rest from reference TRBV7-9 and TRBJ2-3): DTGVSQNPRHKITKRGQNVTFRCDPISEHNRLYWYRQTLGQGPEFLTYFQNEAQLEKSRLLSDRFSAERPKGSFSTLEIQRTEQGDSAMYLCASSFLSGDTQYFGPGTRLTVL.

There are a few counts of this clone. The rearrangement links TRBV9 to TRBJ2-3, with 7 bases that match TRBD2. Looked up from germline, CDR1 is SGDLS and CDR2 is YYNGEE. The J segment lost 4 bases and the V segment lost 0 bases, leaving 14 bases of the junction unmatched. CDR3 length: 18 amino acids. The CDR3 sequence: CASSVALSTGRTADTQYF. CDR3 nucleotide sequence: TGTGCCAGCAGCGTAGCTCTCTCCACCGGGAGGACGGCAGATACGCAGTATTTT.